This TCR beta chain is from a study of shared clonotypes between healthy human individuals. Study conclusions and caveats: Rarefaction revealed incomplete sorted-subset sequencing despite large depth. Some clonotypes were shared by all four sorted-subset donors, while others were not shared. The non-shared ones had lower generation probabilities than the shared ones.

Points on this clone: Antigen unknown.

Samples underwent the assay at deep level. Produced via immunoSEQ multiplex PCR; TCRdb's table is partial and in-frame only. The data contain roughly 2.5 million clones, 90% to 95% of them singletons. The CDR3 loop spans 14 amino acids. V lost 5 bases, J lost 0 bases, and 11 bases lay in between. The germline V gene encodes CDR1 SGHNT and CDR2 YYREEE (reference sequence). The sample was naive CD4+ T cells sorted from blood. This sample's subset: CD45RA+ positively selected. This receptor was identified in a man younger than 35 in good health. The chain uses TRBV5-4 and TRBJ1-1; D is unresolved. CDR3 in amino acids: CASRQDAMNTEAFF. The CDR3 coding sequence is TGTGCCAGCAGGCAGGACGCCATGAACACTGAAGCTTTCTTT.